Below, one T cell receptor beta chain is given with its context. Its specificity is not known. This specimen comes from a study of T cell repertoires in cytomegalovirus infection. Study at large: Used in the study were CMV epitopes, some recently identified and HLA-C-restricted, others well-studied and HLA-B-restricted.

TCRdb analysed the reads with MiXCR anew, one entry per CDR3 protein. The repertoire includes about half a million distinct CDR3 sequences, roughly 43% of them detected once, and around 44% sits in the top ten. Findings of the study overall: The ex vivo response was dominated by HLA-C-restricted CMV-specific TCR beta clonotypes.

This clonotype was sampled from a human donor in good health (CMV status not recorded). Some clones in this sample may be carry-over from other donors' samples. The material sequenced was cultured PBMCs, taken from culture after CMV antigen stimulation.

In nucleotides, the CDR3 is TGTGCCAGCAGCCGACACTTTGGGACAGGGATCAGTGAGCAGTTCTTC. This translates into CASSRHFGTGISEQFF. V gene TRBV5-6 combines with J gene TRBJ2-1; 9 bases are a match to TRBD1. The CDR3 consists of 16 residues. The V and J ends lost 4 bases and 9 bases, in that order; junction bases with no gene match: 14. Germline loops: CDR1 SGHDT, CDR2 YYEEEE.